This TCR beta chain originates from a study of cytomegalovirus exposure and HLA in healthy donors. Researchers ran the PCR with 60 Vbeta and 13 Jbeta primers. Some clones are missing from TCRdb's copy, which holds only in-frame ones; the method was immunoSEQ multiplex PCR. The table lists roughly 120,000 clones, over 65% of them singletons. Germline V gene lookup returns CDR1 SGHAT and CDR2 FQNNGV. Trimming took 2 bases from V and 4 from J, leaving 11 bases between them. The CDR3 is 14 residues long. This TCR derives from a woman in her twenties or thirties in good health and CMV-seronegative. Sequences were obtained from PBMCs. J is TRBJ1-1 and V is TRBV11-2, with D unclear. The DNA of the CDR3 is TGTGCCAGCAGCTTAACATCAGAGGTCACTGAAGCTTTCTTT. The encoded protein is CASSLTSEVTEAFF.